The next 26 T cell receptor beta chains were all read from a single sample in a study of CD8+ T cells in alopecia areata. Following extraction, RNA underwent reverse transcription to cDNA, which served as the sequencing template. The data were produced by immunoSEQ multiplex PCR, yet TCRdb's version contains in-frame clones alone and is incomplete. This repertoire shows about 190,000 clones, 60% found once; its top ten account for roughly 0.7%. Treatment described: oral pan-JAK inhibitor, 5-10 mg twice daily. The sequencing here drew on CD4+ T cells sorted from blood, taken at week 4, from a patient treated with tofacitinib. The receptor set was obtained from a human donor with alopecia areata.

This clone has just one count. The chain is built from TRBV2 and TRBJ1-2, with D hard to call. CDR1 is SNHLY, CDR2 FYNNEI, per germline. CDR3 length: 13 residues. V lost 4 bases, J lost 8 bases, and 14 bases lay in between. CDR3 region: CASSVSENGGYTF. The CDR3 DNA reads as TGTGCCAGCAGTGTCTCAGAAAACGGGGGCTACACCTTC.

The rearrangement joins TRBV27 to TRBJ1-5; D is perhaps TRBD1 (5 bases). The CDR3 has 12 residues. CDR1 and CDR2 (germline): MNHEY, SMNVEV (reference sequence). V lost 5 bases to trimming and J lost 6 bases, with 8 bases between them. The CDR3 spells CASSTGGQPQHF. DNA of the CDR3: TGTGCCAGCAGTACCGGGGGTCAGCCCCAGCATTTT.

The table lists this clone with a count of one. This chain uses TRBV29-1 with TRBJ2-6; D not certain. Germline V CDR1 and CDR2: SQVTM, ANQGSEA. CDR3 length: 15 residues. Trimming pared 4 bases from V and 2 bases from J, leaving 12 bases between. The CDR3 DNA is TGCAGCGTTGTGGGCCAGATTACTGGGGCCAACGTCCTGACTTTC. This translates into CSVVGQITGANVLTF.

V gene TRBV30 combines with J gene TRBJ2-5, with 10 positions matching TRBD1. Germline CDR1 is GTSNPN and CDR2 is SVGIG (reference sequence). The CDR3 is made up of 15 amino acids. V was clipped by 4 bases and J by 4 bases; unmatched bases: 9. This CDR3 is CAWTAGTGERETQYF. CDR3 sequence (DNA): TGTGCCTGGACCGCCGGGACAGGGGAGCGAGAGACCCAGTACTTC.

V usage is TRBV29-1 and J usage is TRBJ2-3; 7 nucleotides align to TRBD2. Per germline, CDR1 SQVTM and CDR2 ANQGSEA. This CDR3 has 12 amino acids. V was pared by 5 bases and J by 2 bases, with 1 base of the junction left unmatched. This CDR3 reads CSVTSATDTQYF. Here the CDR3 DNA reads TGCAGCGTTACTAGCGCCACAGATACGCAGTATTTT.

The CDR3 DNA follows: TGTGCCTGGCGGGAAGGGGGCTCTGGAAACACCATATATTTT. It translates to CAWREGGSGNTIYF. The chain joins TRBV30 to TRBJ1-3, with a possible D match to TRBD1 (6 bases). Trimming cost V 5 bases and J 0 bases, with 11 bases left between them. The CDR3 loop spans 14 amino acids. From germline, CDR1 is GTSNPN and CDR2 SVGIG (reference sequence).

Concerning this clone: Other DNA sequences in the same sample also yield this CDR3. The chain combines TRBV20-1 with TRBJ2-3; no reliable D call. The CDR3 length is 11 residues. Germline loops: CDR1 DFQATT, CDR2 SNEGSKA (reference sequence). The ends were cut back, 1 base at V and 4 bases at J, with 3 bases in the middle. The CDR3 bases are TGCAGTGCTAGAGTAGCAGATACGCAGTATTTT. Translating it yields CSARVADTQYF.

This clone showed up just a few times. This chain connects TRBV10-3 to TRBJ2-7; either TRBD1 or TRBD2 may fit D (5 bases each). The CDR3 sequence is 14 residues long. Germline V lookup: CDR1 ENHRY, CDR2 SYGVKD. Trimming took 6 bases from V and 6 from J, leaving 18 bases between them. The CDR3 sequence is CAISDRDRMAEQYF. CDR3 bases: TGTGCCATCAGCGACCGGGACCGCATGGCCGAGCAGTACTTC.

This clone was seen once. The chain combines TRBV29-1 with TRBJ1-3; 8 positions match TRBD1. Trimming cost V 7 bases and J 0 bases; bases outside gene matches: 5. This CDR3 is built from 14 residues. CDR1 is SQVTM, CDR2 ANQGSEA, per germline. The CDR3 DNA is TGCAGCGCCGCGGACAGGGCCTCTGGAAACACCATATATTTT. Protein sequence: CSAADRASGNTIYF.

The rearrangement uses TRBV29-1 and TRBJ2-5; D possibly matches TRBD1 or TRBD2 (5 bases each). Per the germline V gene, CDR1 is SQVTM and CDR2 is ANQGSEA. Trimming removed 7 bases at V and 5 bases at J, with 8 bases between. The CDR3 consists of 10 residues. CDR3 coding DNA: TGCAGCGCGGGACGTGAGACCCAGTACTTC. It specifies CSAGRETQYF.

The rearrangement joins TRBV10-3 to TRBJ2-7; 7 nucleotides align to TRBD2. V gave up 0 bases and J gave up 0 bases; unmatched junction bases: 5. Germline assignment: CDR1 ENHRY and CDR2 SYGVKD. The length of the CDR3 is 16 residues. The CDR3 nucleotides are TGTGCCATCAGTGAGTCAGATAGCGGGCTCTCCTACGAGCAGTACTTC. Encoded protein: CAISESDSGLSYEQYF.

This clone has more than one count but fewer than ten. The rearrangement links TRBV29-1 to TRBJ2-7; perhaps TRBD1 as D (6 bases). The V end was cut by 7 bases, the J end by 2 bases, with 12 bases between. The CDR3 is 12 amino acids. Germline values: CDR1 SQVTM, CDR2 ANQGSEA. For the CDR3, the DNA is TGCAGCGCCAAACAGGGAACCTACGAGCAGTACTTC. It specifies CSAKQGTYEQYF.

The CDR3 DNA reads TGCAGTGCTACAGGCAATGGCTACACCTTC. Amino acids: CSATGNGYTF. The chain couples TRBV20-1 to TRBJ1-2; no clear D gene. CDR1 DFQATT and CDR2 SNEGSKA come from the germline V gene (reference sequence). The CDR3 consists of 10 residues. V lost 4 bases and J lost 6, with 6 bases in between.

The chain couples TRBV25-1 to TRBJ2-5; the D is unclear. The CDR3 is 13 amino acids. Germline V gene data show CDR1 as MGHDK and CDR2 as SYGVNS. Trimming pared 2 bases from V and 5 bases from J, leaving 9 bases between. The CDR3 here is CASSEREEETQYF. DNA of the CDR3: TGTGCCAGCAGTGAAAGGGAAGAGGAGACCCAGTACTTC.

The chain carries TRBV25-1 and TRBJ1-1; D call uncertain. V lost 3 bases, J lost 1 base, and 6 bases lay in between. Per the germline V gene, CDR1 is MGHDK and CDR2 is SYGVNS. There are 13 residues in the CDR3. In DNA, the CDR3 is TGTGCCAGCAGTGATAAGGGGAACACTGAAGCTTTCTTT. It translates to CASSDKGNTEAFF. Combining the CDR3 with reference TRBV25-1 and TRBJ1-1 gives the whole variable domain EADIYQTPRYLVIGTGKKITLECSQTMGHDKMYWYQQDPGMELHLIHYSYGVNSTEKGDLSSESTVSRIRTEHFPLTLESARPSHTSQYLCASSDKGNTEAFFGQGTRLTVV.

The V call is TRBV5-1, the J call TRBJ1-4; the match to TRBD1 covers 9 bases. Per the germline V gene, CDR1 is SGHRS and CDR2 is YFSETQ. With 4 bases clipped from V and 5 bases from J, the junction kept 6 bases outside the gene matches. The CDR3 has 15 amino acids. CDR3: CASSTGTGLNEKLFF. The CDR3 DNA sequence: TGCGCCAGCAGCACAGGGACAGGGCTAAATGAAAAACTGTTTTTT.

J is TRBJ2-3 and V is TRBV18; D gene uncertain. Trimming pared 5 bases from V and 3 bases from J, leaving 15 bases between. Germline CDR1 KGHSH, CDR2 LQKENI. CDR3 length equals 15 residues. CDR3 DNA: TGTGCCAGCTCATATGGAACCCGGGCAACAGATACGCAGTATTTT. Amino acid sequence: CASSYGTRATDTQYF.

The V and J genes are TRBV7-6 and TRBJ2-5, with TRBD2 matching over 7 bases. This CDR3 is 15 amino acids long. Per germline, CDR1 SGHVS and CDR2 FNYEAQ. V was clipped by 5 bases and J by 4 bases; unmatched bases: 10. CDR3 protein: CASSPLGGILETQYF. The CDR3 coding sequence is TGTGCCAGCAGCCCCTTGGGAGGGATACTAGAGACCCAGTACTTC.

V gene TRBV29-1 combines with J gene TRBJ2-2, with D perhaps assigned TRBD1 or TRBD2 (5 bases each). Germline CDR1 is SQVTM and CDR2 is ANQGSEA. V was cut by 7 bases and J by 0 bases, with 15 bases left in between. This CDR3 has 15 residues. The CDR3: CSGRDGNSNTGELFF. DNA for the CDR3: TGCAGCGGACGGGACGGAAACTCGAACACCGGGGAGCTGTTTTTT.

The chain combines TRBV4-2 with TRBJ2-7; 7 bases line up with TRBD1. With 0 bases clipped from V and 4 bases from J, the junction kept 6 bases outside the gene matches. The CDR3 spans 15 residues. The germline gives CDR1 LGHNA, CDR2 YNFKEQ. Here the CDR3 DNA reads TGTGCCAGCAGCCAAGATGGCAGGGGGAATTACGAGCAGTACTTC. Amino acids: CASSQDGRGNYEQYF.

The V and J genes are TRBV19 and TRBJ1-5; the match to TRBD1 covers 8 bases. CDR1 and CDR2 (germline): LNHDA, SQIVND (reference sequence). Trimming removed 1 base from V and 7 bases from J; junction bases left unmatched: 9. The length of the CDR3 is 16 residues. The CDR3 region has the DNA TGTGCCAGTAGTATAGTATCGCCAGGGGGCCGACAGCCCCAGCATTTT. Translated: CASSIVSPGGRQPQHF.

The chain combines TRBV6-1 with TRBJ2-1, with D perhaps being TRBD1 or TRBD2 (5 bases each). The CDR3 length is 12 residues. CDR1 MNHNS and CDR2 SASEGT come from the germline V gene. Trimming took off 6 bases at V and 15 bases at J, with 18 bases between the two ends. The CDR3 DNA sequence: TGTGCCAGCAGCACTCCCCTGGGACGGGCGTTCTTC. Its translation is CASSTPLGRAFF.

The chain employs TRBV7-2 and TRBJ1-5; D gene ambiguous. From germline, CDR1 is SGHTA and CDR2 FQGNSA. V lost 2 bases and J lost 4, with 3 bases in between. The CDR3 consists of 12 residues. The CDR3 coding sequence is TGTGCCAGCAGCTTAATGAATCAGCCCCAGCATTTT. It encodes CASSLMNQPQHF.

In this sample, this clone turned up a few times. The J gene is TRBJ2-5, the V gene TRBV29-1, with 10 positions matching TRBD1. CDR1 is SQVTM, CDR2 ANQGSEA, per germline. The V segment lost 6 bases and the J segment 5 bases; nucleotides outside the gene matches: 9. The CDR3 is made up of 14 amino acids. This chain's CDR3 is CSVLATGGMETQYF. CDR3 DNA sequence: TGCAGCGTCCTAGCGACAGGGGGCATGGAGACCCAGTACTTC.

The chain is built from TRBV18 and TRBJ1-1; 8 positions agree with TRBD1. The trim removed 5 bases at V and 4 bases at J, leaving 3 bases unmatched. This CDR3 spans 13 amino acids. Germline lookup yields CDR1 KGHSH and CDR2 LQKENI. Here the CDR3 DNA reads TGTGCCAGCTCAGCCGACAGGGGCACTGAAGCTTTCTTT. Amino acids: CASSADRGTEAFF. The full variable domain, completed using reference TRBV18 and TRBJ1-1, is NAGVMQNPRHLVRRRGQEARLRCSPMKGHSHVYWYRQLPEEGLKFMVYLQKENIIDESGMPKERFSAEFPKEGPSILRIQQVVRGDSAAYFCASSADRGTEAFFGQGTRLTVV.

CDR3 protein: CASSPPKRNTGELFF. The CDR3 region has the DNA TGTGCCAGCTCACCACCGAAAAGGAACACCGGGGAGCTGTTTTTT. V gene TRBV18 combines with J gene TRBJ2-2; no clear D. Germline-derived CDR1 and CDR2 are KGHSH and LQKENI. The CDR3 is made up of 15 amino acids. Trimming left V 0 bases short and J 1 base short, with 6 bases between. The variable domain in full, with the rest retrieved from reference TRBV18 and TRBJ2-2, is NAGVMQNPRHLVRRRGQEARLRCSPMKGHSHVYWYRQLPEEGLKFMVYLQKENIIDESGMPKERFSAEFPKEGPSILRIQQVVRGDSAAYFCASSPPKRNTGELFFGEGSRLTVL.